Each of the 8 T cell receptor beta chains below was sequenced from the same sample in a study of blood T cells in healthy people across ages. The use of a sample-barcoded 5' primer and a J-beta primer mix characterized a second PCR of about 7 to 12 cycles. TCRdb analysed the 5' RACE reads with MiXCR anew, one entry per CDR3 protein. The sample shows 650,000 to 1,000,000 distinct CDR3 sequences, about 36% of them seen only once. Material for sequencing was blood. Source of these receptors: a man younger than 30 in good health.

This clonotype was detected many times. The CDR3 bases are TGTGCCAGCAGCCAAGGAGGACACGGAGATCAGCCCCAGCATTTT. It encodes CASSQGGHGDQPQHF. This rearrangement joins TRBV4-2 to TRBJ1-5, with TRBD1 as a possible D gene (5 bases). The V and J ends lost 1 base and 5 bases respectively, with 12 bases between them. The CDR3 covers 15 residues. Germline CDR1 LGHNA, CDR2 YNFKEQ.

About this clonotype: Since a much larger clone is just one base distant, this may be a read error. The rearrangement uses TRBV7-2 and TRBJ1-2, with 8 bases identical to TRBD1. Trimming removed 5 bases from V and 6 bases from J; junction bases left unmatched: 5. The CDR3 sequence is 13 residues long. Germline values: CDR1 SGHTA, CDR2 FQGNSA. The CDR3 protein is CASSDRQGNGYTF. The DNA for the CDR3 is TGTGCCAGCAGCGACCGACAGGGGAATGGCTACACCTTC.

A few counts support this clonotype. The chain combines TRBV25-1 with TRBJ1-1, with a tentative D call TRBD1 (5 bases). Germline V gives CDR1 MGHDK, CDR2 SYGVNS. V was pared by 7 bases and J by 6 bases, with 15 bases between. The CDR3 runs 13 residues. This CDR3 reads CASMEPRGPEAFF. CDR3 bases: TGTGCCAGCATGGAACCGCGGGGACCTGAAGCTTTCTTT.

The V call is TRBV14, the J call TRBJ1-1; D call uncertain. Germline values: CDR1 SGHDN, CDR2 FVKESK. The V gene lost 4 bases and the J gene lost 4 bases, with 10 bases spanning the gap. The CDR3 length is 13 residues. The CDR3 region has the DNA TGTGCCAGCAGCCCCGACTGGCCCACTGAAGCTTTCTTT. Residues: CASSPDWPTEAFF.

This rearrangement joins TRBV4-3 to TRBJ2-1; D perhaps matches TRBD2 (7 bases). CDR1 is LGHNA and CDR2 is YSLEER in the germline V gene. Trimming removed 0 bases from V and 7 bases from J, with 16 bases in between. The length of the CDR3 is 16 residues. The CDR3 sequence is CASSQDMGGGRNEQFF. CDR3 nucleotide sequence: TGCGCCAGCAGCCAAGATATGGGGGGGGGCCGGAATGAGCAGTTCTTC.

In this sample, this clonotype turned up many times. V usage is TRBV12-3 or TRBV12-4 and J usage is TRBJ2-5, with a weak D call TRBD1 (5 bases). Trimming removed 6 bases from V and 0 bases from J, with 14 bases in between. This CDR3 is built from 15 residues. The CDR3 sequence is CASSIRDWYQETQYF. As DNA, the CDR3 is TGTGCCAGCAGCATCAGGGATTGGTACCAAGAGACCCAGTACTTC.

The chain uses TRBV27 and TRBJ1-2; D unclear. This CDR3 has 15 amino acids. Germline CDR1 is MNHEY and CDR2 is SMNVEV (reference sequence). The ends were cut back, 0 bases at V and 6 bases at J, with 14 bases in the middle. For the CDR3, the DNA is TGTGCCAGCAGTTTATCGCCCAGCTTCAACAATGGCTACACCTTC. This sequence encodes CASSLSPSFNNGYTF.

This chain joins TRBV7-2 and TRBJ2-1, with a possible D match to TRBD1 (5 bases). This CDR3 spans 13 amino acids. V was shortened by 8 bases and J by 2 bases, with 10 bases between the two germline ends. Germline assignment: CDR1 SGHTA and CDR2 FQGNSA. CDR3 sequence: CASQPGPYNEQFF. Written as DNA, the CDR3 is TGTGCCAGCCAGCCAGGGCCCTACAATGAGCAGTTCTTC.